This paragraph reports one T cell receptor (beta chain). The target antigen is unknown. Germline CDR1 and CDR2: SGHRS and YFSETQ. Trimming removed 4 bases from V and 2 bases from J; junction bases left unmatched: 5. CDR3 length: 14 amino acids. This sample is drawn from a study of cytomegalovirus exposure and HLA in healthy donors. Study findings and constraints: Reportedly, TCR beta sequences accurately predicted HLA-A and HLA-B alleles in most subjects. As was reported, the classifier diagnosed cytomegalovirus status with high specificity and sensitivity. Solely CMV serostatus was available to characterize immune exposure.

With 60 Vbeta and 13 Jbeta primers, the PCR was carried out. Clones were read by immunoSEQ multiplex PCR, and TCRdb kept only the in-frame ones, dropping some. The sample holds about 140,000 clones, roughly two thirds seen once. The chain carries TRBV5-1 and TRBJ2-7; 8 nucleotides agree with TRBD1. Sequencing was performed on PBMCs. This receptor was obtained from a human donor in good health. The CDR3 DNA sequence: TGCGCCAGCAGCGCCGGGACAGGTCCCTACGAGCAGTACTTC. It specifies CASSAGTGPYEQYF.